Here is one T cell receptor beta chain with its context. The target antigen is unknown. After extraction with the RNeasy kit, about 0.5 to 1 ug of the RNA was reverse transcribed using random hexamers. A multiplex approach, immunoSEQ multiplex PCR, amplified TCR beta CDR3 across 54 Vbeta and 13 Jbeta. TCRdb independently ran MiXCR on the immunoSEQ multiplex PCR reads; one entry per CDR3 protein. The repertoire holds around 200,000 distinct CDR3 sequences, approximately 95% seen once, with approximately 0.075% in the top ten. This entry belongs to a study of CD8 T cells in Susac syndrome. General study results and limits: As acknowledged by the study, its TCR sequencing and HLA analysis included a relatively small number of individuals.

The study sequenced TCR beta in blood CD8+ and CD4+ T cells. Relapsing-remitting disease, either stable or active, was present in the multiple sclerosis controls, who were treatment-naive patients. The germline V gene encodes CDR1 MGHDK and CDR2 SYGVNS. With 6 bases removed from V and 3 bases from J, the gap between germline ends came to 14 bases. This CDR3 has 14 amino acids. The receptor was isolated from a human donor with multiple sclerosis. The genes are TRBV25-1 and TRBJ2-5, with D possibly being TRBD2 (7 bases). The sequenced sample consisted of CD4+ T cells from PBMCs. The CDR3 is CASSGSGGEETQYF. CDR3 in DNA: TGTGCCAGCAGCGGTTCGGGGGGCGAAGAGACCCAGTACTTC. Full variable domain (missing parts from reference TRBV25-1 and TRBJ2-5): EADIYQTPRYLVIGTGKKITLECSQTMGHDKMYWYQQDPGMELHLIHYSYGVNSTEKGDLSSESTVSRIRTEHFPLTLESARPSHTSQYLCASSGSGGEETQYFGPGTRLLVL.